The rows below give T cell receptor beta chains drawn from one sample of a study of T cells in tumors and immune-related adverse events. The assay was immunoSEQ multiplex PCR, and TCRdb's table has in-frame clones only and misses some. Among about 22,000 clones listed, about nine tenths were seen once. The sample consisted of lymph node tissue, taken from a patient treated with anti-PD-1 therapy. Receptors originate from a female donor with metastatic renal cell carcinoma. CDR3s include the opening cysteine and the closing phenylalanine or tryptophan. The order of the fields is J gene, D gene, V gene, CDR3 protein. D genes are given only for firm matches.

j_call: TRBJ2-1
d_call: -
v_call: TRBV5-6
cdr3_aa: CASSLGGLGEQFF

j_call: TRBJ2-7
d_call: -
v_call: TRBV7-9
cdr3_aa: CASSLQGGDSYEQYF

j_call: TRBJ1-2
d_call: TRBD1
v_call: TRBV5-1
cdr3_aa: CASSLTDRDYGYTF

j_call: TRBJ2-3
d_call: -
v_call: TRBV19
cdr3_aa: CASSTSASTDTQYF

j_call: TRBJ2-5
d_call: TRBD1
v_call: TRBV6-5
cdr3_aa: CASRDSSQETQYF

j_call: TRBJ1-1
d_call: -
v_call: TRBV20-1
cdr3_aa: CSAADWSMAFF

j_call: TRBJ2-7
d_call: TRBD2
v_call: TRBV5-1
cdr3_aa: CASSQLAGLSYEQYF

j_call: TRBJ2-3
d_call: TRBD1
v_call: TRBV7-2
cdr3_aa: CASKRQGAPTDTQYF

j_call: -
d_call: -
v_call: TRBV5-1
cdr3_aa: CASSLSPEYEQYF

j_call: TRBJ2-7
d_call: -
v_call: TRBV28
cdr3_aa: CASSSMGRSSYEQYF

j_call: TRBJ2-2
d_call: -
v_call: TRBV6-6
cdr3_aa: CASSPSRDTGELFF

j_call: TRBJ2-2
d_call: -
v_call: TRBV28
cdr3_aa: CASSTGTGELFF

j_call: TRBJ1-2
d_call: -
v_call: TRBV5-5
cdr3_aa: CASSFDFPGGGYTF

j_call: TRBJ2-5
d_call: TRBD1
v_call: TRBV2
cdr3_aa: CASSEWGGTVETQYF

j_call: TRBJ1-2
d_call: -
v_call: TRBV18
cdr3_aa: CASSPVGANYGYTF

j_call: TRBJ2-5
d_call: -
v_call: TRBV6-6
cdr3_aa: CASSKFTDQETQYF

j_call: TRBJ2-7
d_call: -
v_call: TRBV7-7
cdr3_aa: CASSLGWADEQYF

j_call: TRBJ1-4
d_call: -
v_call: TRBV19
cdr3_aa: CASSMVDRSGEKLFF

j_call: TRBJ2-5
d_call: -
v_call: TRBV5-1
cdr3_aa: CASSFIIAETQYF

j_call: TRBJ2-1
d_call: -
v_call: TRBV7-2
cdr3_aa: CASSYGPIANNEQFF

j_call: TRBJ2-1
d_call: -
v_call: TRBV27
cdr3_aa: CASSTNAQGHEQFF

j_call: TRBJ1-5
d_call: TRBD1
v_call: TRBV6-1
cdr3_aa: CASSGTGGSQPQHF

j_call: TRBJ2-3
d_call: TRBD2
v_call: TRBV6-5
cdr3_aa: CASSLVGAGYTDTQYF